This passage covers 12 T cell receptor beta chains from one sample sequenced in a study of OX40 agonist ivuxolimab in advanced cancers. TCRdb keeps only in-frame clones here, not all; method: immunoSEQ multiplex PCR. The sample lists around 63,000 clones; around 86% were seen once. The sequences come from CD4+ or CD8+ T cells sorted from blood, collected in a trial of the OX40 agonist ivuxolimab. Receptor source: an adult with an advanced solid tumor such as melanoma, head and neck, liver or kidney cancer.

DNA of the CDR3: TGCACCAGCAGCTACGCCGGGACAGGGCCTGTAGGGGATTTAATGAACACTGAAGCTTTCTTT. Its translation: CTSSYAGTGPVGDLMNTEAFF. The chain uses TRBV1 and TRBJ1-1; the table's D gene call, TRBD1, was not cross checked with the DNA. TRBV1 constitutes a pseudogene. The CDR3 length is 21 residues.

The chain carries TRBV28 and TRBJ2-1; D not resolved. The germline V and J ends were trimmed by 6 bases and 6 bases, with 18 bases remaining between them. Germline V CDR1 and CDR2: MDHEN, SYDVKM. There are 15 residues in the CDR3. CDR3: CASSLVRFPRNEQFF. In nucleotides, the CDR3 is TGTGCCAGCAGCCTGGTTAGGTTTCCCCGCAATGAGCAGTTCTTC. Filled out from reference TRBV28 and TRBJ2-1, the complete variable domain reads DVKVTQSSRYLVKRTGEKVFLECVQDMDHENMFWYRQDPGLGLRLIYFSYDVKMKEKGDIPEGYSVSREKKERFSLILESASTNQTSMYLCASSLVRFPRNEQFFGPGTRLTVL.

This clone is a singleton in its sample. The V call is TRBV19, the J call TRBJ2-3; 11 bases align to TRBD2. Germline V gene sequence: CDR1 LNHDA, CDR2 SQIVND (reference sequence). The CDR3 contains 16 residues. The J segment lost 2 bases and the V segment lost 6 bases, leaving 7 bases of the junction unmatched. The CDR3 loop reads CASRPPGLAVTDTQYF. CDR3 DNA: TGTGCCAGTAGGCCTCCGGGACTAGCGGTCACAGATACGCAGTATTTT. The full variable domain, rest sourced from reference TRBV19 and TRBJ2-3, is DGGITQSPKYLFRKEGQNVTLSCEQNLNHDAMYWYRQDPGQGLRLIYYSQIVNDFQKGDIAEGYSVSREKKESFPLTVTSAQKNPTAFYLCASRPPGLAVTDTQYFGPGTRLTVL.

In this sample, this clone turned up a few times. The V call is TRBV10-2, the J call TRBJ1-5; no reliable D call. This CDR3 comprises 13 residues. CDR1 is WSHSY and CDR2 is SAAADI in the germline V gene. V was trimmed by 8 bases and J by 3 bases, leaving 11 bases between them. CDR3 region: CASARHTNQPQHF. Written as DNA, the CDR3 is TGCGCCAGCGCGAGACACACCAATCAGCCCCAGCATTTT.

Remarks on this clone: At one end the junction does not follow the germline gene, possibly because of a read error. The chain's CDR3 is CASSQFLAGDGDRGAVF. In nucleotides, the CDR3 is TGCGCCAGCAGTCAGTTTTTGGCAGGGGACGGTGATCGGGGAGCTGTTTTT. The gene calls are TRBV23-1 and TRBJ2-2; TRBD1 is a possible D gene (6 bases). TRBV23-1 is assigned to the ORF class and has an uncertain function. This CDR3 is 17 amino acids long.

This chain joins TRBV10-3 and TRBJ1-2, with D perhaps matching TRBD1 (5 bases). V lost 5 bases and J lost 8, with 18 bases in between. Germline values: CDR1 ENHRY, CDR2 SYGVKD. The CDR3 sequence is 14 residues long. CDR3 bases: TGTGCCATCAGTCAGGCCAGGGTGGAAGACGGCTACACCTTC. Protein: CAISQARVEDGYTF.

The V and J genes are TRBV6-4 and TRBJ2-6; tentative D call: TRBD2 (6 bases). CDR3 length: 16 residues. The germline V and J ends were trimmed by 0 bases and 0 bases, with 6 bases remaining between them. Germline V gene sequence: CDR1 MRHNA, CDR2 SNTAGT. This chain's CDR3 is CASSDSAGSGANVLTF. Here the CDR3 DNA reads TGTGCCAGCAGTGACTCAGCGGGCTCTGGGGCCAACGTCCTGACTTTC.

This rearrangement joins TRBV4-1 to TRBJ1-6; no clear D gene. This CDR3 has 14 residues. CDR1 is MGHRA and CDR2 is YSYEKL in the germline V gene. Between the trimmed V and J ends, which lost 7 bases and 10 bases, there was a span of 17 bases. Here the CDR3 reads CASTTEGSSSPLHF. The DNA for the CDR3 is TGCGCCAGCACCACGGAGGGTAGTAGCTCACCCCTCCACTTT.

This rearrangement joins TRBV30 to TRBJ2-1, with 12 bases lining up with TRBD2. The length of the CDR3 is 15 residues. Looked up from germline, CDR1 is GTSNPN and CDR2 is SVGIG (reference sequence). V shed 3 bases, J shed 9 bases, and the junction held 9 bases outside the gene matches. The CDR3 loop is CAWRASGRDRFEQFF. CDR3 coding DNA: TGTGCCTGGAGGGCTAGCGGGAGGGATCGTTTTGAGCAGTTCTTC.

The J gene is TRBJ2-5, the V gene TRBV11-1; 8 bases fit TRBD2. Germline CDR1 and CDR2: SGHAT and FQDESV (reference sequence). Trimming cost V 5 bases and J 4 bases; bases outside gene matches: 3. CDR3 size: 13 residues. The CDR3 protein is CASSPGTRETQYF. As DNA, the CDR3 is TGTGCCAGCAGCCCAGGGACTAGAGAGACCCAGTACTTC.

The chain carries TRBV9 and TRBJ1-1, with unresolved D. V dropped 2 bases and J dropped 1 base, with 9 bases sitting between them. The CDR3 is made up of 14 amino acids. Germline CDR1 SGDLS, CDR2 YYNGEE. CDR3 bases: TGTGCCAGCAGCGTTACAGTGGGGAACACTGAAGCTTTCTTT. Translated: CASSVTVGNTEAFF.

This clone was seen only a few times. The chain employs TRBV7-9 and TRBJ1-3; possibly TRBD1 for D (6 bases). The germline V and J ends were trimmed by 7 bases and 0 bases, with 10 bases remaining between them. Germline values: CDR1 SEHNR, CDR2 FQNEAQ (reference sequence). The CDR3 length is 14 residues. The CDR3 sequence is CASTRGGSGNTIYF. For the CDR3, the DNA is TGTGCCAGCACCCGAGGGGGCTCTGGAAACACCATATATTTT.